What follows are 19 T cell receptor beta chains derived from one specimen sequenced in a study of T cell responses to AZD1222 COVID-19 vaccine. Only in-frame clones appear in the TCRdb table, and some are missing; sequencing was by immunoSEQ multiplex PCR. Of about 100,000 clones in the sample, about nine tenths were seen once. The sequencing used peripheral blood, collected on day 0 of AZD1222 vaccination. These receptors were obtained from an adult in good health.

The chain recombines TRBV6-5 with TRBJ1-1; no firm D call. Trimming removed 4 bases at V and 1 base at J, with 13 bases between. The V gene's germline CDR1 is MNHEY and CDR2 SVGAGI. The CDR3 is 15 residues long. In DNA form, the CDR3 reads TGTGCCAGCAGTTGGCGACCCAACTCGAACACTGAAGCTTTCTTT. It yields the protein CASSWRPNSNTEAFF.

The chain's CDR3 is CASSGDSLYGYTF. The CDR3 coding sequence is TGCGCCAGCAGCGGAGACAGTCTCTATGGCTACACCTTC. The J gene is TRBJ1-2, the V gene TRBV5-1; the D gene is possibly TRBD1 (5 bases). The germline V gene encodes CDR1 SGHRS and CDR2 YFSETQ. Deletions cut 4 bases from V and 4 bases from J, with 11 bases between. The CDR3 has 13 residues.

This clone appeared a single time. The chain combines TRBV5-8 with TRBJ1-1; D is perhaps TRBD1 (5 bases). The germline V gene has CDR1 SGHTS and CDR2 YDEGEE. V shed 1 base and J shed 1 base, with 11 bases lying between them. CDR3 length: 15 residues. In DNA form, the CDR3 reads TGTGCCAGCAGCTTGTGGGGACGGACGAACACTGAAGCTTTCTTT. Its protein is CASSLWGRTNTEAFF.

The chain links TRBV27 to TRBJ2-7; TRBD2 aligns across 7 bases. J lost 0 bases, V lost 4 bases, and 3 bases had no gene match. CDR3 length: 14 amino acids. CDR1 MNHEY and CDR2 SMNVEV come from the germline V gene (reference sequence). CDR3 DNA sequence: TGTGCCAGCAGTTCCCGGGACTACTCCTACGAGCAGTACTTC. Translation gives CASSSRDYSYEQYF.

This clone was found once. The CDR3, as DNA: TGTGCCAGCAGCTTTCAAGTAAATGAGCAGTTCTTC. Protein product: CASSFQVNEQFF. This chain uses TRBV12-3 or TRBV12-4 with TRBJ2-1; no clear D. V lost 6 bases and J 7 bases, leaving 10 bases between the germline ends. The CDR3 loop spans 12 amino acids.

The rearrangement joins TRBV7-2 to TRBJ2-7; 9 bases line up with TRBD1. Germline lookup yields CDR1 SGHTA and CDR2 FQGNSA. The CDR3 runs to 15 residues. V trimming: 4 bases; J trimming: 6 bases; junction bases outside the gene matches: 10. DNA for the CDR3: TGTGCCAGCAGCTCTCGGACAGGGGACCTGCCCGAGCAGTACTTC. As protein: CASSSRTGDLPEQYF.

The V call is TRBV4-2, the J call TRBJ2-7; D may be TRBD2 (6 bases). V lost 0 bases to trimming and J lost 2 bases, with 17 bases between them. The CDR3 has 17 amino acids. Germline V gives CDR1 LGHNA, CDR2 YNFKEQ. Written as DNA, the CDR3 is TGTGCCAGCAGCCAAGATCTGGGCTACGGGAGCGCCTACGAGCAGTACTTC. Its translation: CASSQDLGYGSAYEQYF.

The chain couples TRBV28 to TRBJ1-5; 9 bases line up with TRBD1. Germline-derived CDR1 and CDR2 are MDHEN and SYDVKM. The junction had 10 bases not matched to a gene; V was cut back by 6 bases and J by 7 bases. The CDR3 has 15 amino acids. The CDR3 bases are TGTGCCAGCAGCCCCGTAACGACAGGGGGACAGCCCCAGCATTTT. Translated, it gives CASSPVTTGGQPQHF.

On this clone itself: Other DNA variants within this sample encode the same CDR3. The chain employs TRBV30 and TRBJ1-3; the D is unclear. CDR3 size: 13 residues. V dropped 0 bases and J dropped 7 bases, with 10 bases sitting between them. In germline, CDR1 is GTSNPN, CDR2 SVGIG (reference sequence). The CDR3 bases are TGTGCCTGGAGTGTAAACGGCCGCAACACCATATATTTT. It yields the protein CAWSVNGRNTIYF.

The J gene is TRBJ2-7, the V gene TRBV27; possible D gene TRBD1, 6 bases. Germline CDR1 is MNHEY and CDR2 is SMNVEV (reference sequence). CDR3 length: 14 residues. The germline V and J ends were trimmed by 7 bases and 3 bases, with 16 bases remaining between them. CDR3 region: CASMTSGTHYEQYF. CDR3 DNA: TGTGCCAGCATGACCTCCGGGACACACTACGAGCAGTACTTC.

This clone was recorded once. This chain links TRBV28 with TRBJ2-6; D is undetermined. V gave up 2 bases and J gave up 0 bases, with 5 bases separating them. Per the germline V gene, CDR1 is MDHEN and CDR2 is SYDVKM. This CDR3 region has 15 residues. The CDR3, as DNA: TGTGCCAGCAGTTTAGGAAACTCTGGGGCCAACGTCCTGACTTTC. Its translation is CASSLGNSGANVLTF.

J is TRBJ2-6 and V is TRBV11-2; D is possibly TRBD2 (6 bases). Germline V lookup: CDR1 SGHAT, CDR2 FQNNGV. The ends were cut back, 2 bases at V and 0 bases at J, with 14 bases in the middle. The CDR3 runs to 18 residues. This CDR3 is CASSLKRVLSSGANVLTF. CDR3 in DNA: TGTGCCAGCAGCTTAAAGCGGGTCTTAAGCTCTGGGGCCAACGTCCTGACTTTC.

J is TRBJ1-5 and V is TRBV28; weak D call: TRBD1 (6 bases). This CDR3 has 16 residues. CDR1 is MDHEN and CDR2 is SYDVKM in the germline V gene. V lost 7 bases and J lost 2, with 18 bases in between. The CDR3: CASITGPRIGNQPQHF. In nucleotides, the CDR3 is TGTGCCAGCATTACAGGGCCCCGGATCGGCAATCAGCCCCAGCATTTT. The full variable domain, completed using reference TRBV28 and TRBJ1-5, is DVKVTQSSRYLVKRTGEKVFLECVQDMDHENMFWYRQDPGLGLRLIYFSYDVKMKEKGDIPEGYSVSREKKERFSLILESASTNQTSMYLCASITGPRIGNQPQHFGDGTRLSIL.

V usage is TRBV30 and J usage is TRBJ2-1; 7 nucleotides agree with TRBD2. V shed 7 bases and J 3 bases; nucleotides not matched to a gene: 9. The CDR3 consists of 14 residues. Germline CDR1 reads GTSNPN; CDR2 reads SVGIG (reference sequence). As DNA, the CDR3 is TGTGCCTTTGATCCGGGACTAAACTACAATGAGCAGTTCTTC. It codes for CAFDPGLNYNEQFF.

V gene TRBV19 combines with J gene TRBJ2-7; TRBD1 aligns across 7 bases. Germline trimming cut 5 bases from V and 5 bases from J; bases unmatched to any gene: 15. Germline V CDR1 and CDR2: LNHDA, SQIVND (reference sequence). The CDR3 covers 16 residues. The CDR3 DNA reads as TGTGCCAGTAGTGTCTCAGGGGGACGCCCAACGGACGAGCAGTACTTC. It codes for CASSVSGGRPTDEQYF.

V gene TRBV9 combines with J gene TRBJ1-6; 7 bases line up with TRBD1. The germline V gene encodes CDR1 SGDLS and CDR2 YYNGEE. This CDR3 comprises 15 residues. V shed 0 bases and J 8 bases; nucleotides not matched to a gene: 5. The CDR3 sequence: CASSVATGAYSPLHF. The DNA for the CDR3 is TGTGCCAGCAGCGTAGCAACAGGGGCTTATTCACCCCTCCACTTT. Filled out from reference TRBV9 and TRBJ1-6, the complete variable domain reads DSGVTQTPKHLITATGQRVTLRCSPRSGDLSVYWYQQSLDQGLQFLIQYYNGEERAKGNILERFSAQQFPDLHSELNLSSLELGDSALYFCASSVATGAYSPLHFGNGTRLTVT.

This chain connects TRBV7-9 to TRBJ2-1; D is perhaps TRBD2 (5 bases). The V gene's germline CDR1 is SEHNR and CDR2 FQNEAQ (reference sequence). The V end lost 1 base, the J end lost 3 bases, and 10 bases lay between the germline ends. The CDR3 totals 15 residues. CDR3 loop: CASSLGAEIYNEQFF. CDR3 coding DNA: TGTGCCAGCAGCTTAGGAGCGGAGATCTACAATGAGCAGTTCTTC.

This chain uses TRBV19 with TRBJ1-3; the match to TRBD1 covers 10 bases. In germline, CDR1 is LNHDA, CDR2 SQIVND (reference sequence). V was clipped by 9 bases and J by 5 bases; unmatched bases: 4. CDR3 length: 13 residues. CDR3 in amino acids: CASRDRGRNTIYF. The CDR3 DNA reads TGTGCCAGCAGGGACAGGGGCAGAAACACCATATATTTT.

The CDR3 sequence: CASSPLSSRGETQYF. CDR3 bases: TGTGCCAGCAGCCCCCTCTCTTCCAGGGGAGAGACCCAGTACTTC. The chain uses TRBV5-4 and TRBJ2-5; weak D call: TRBD1 (6 bases). With 4 bases removed from V and 4 bases from J, the gap between germline ends came to 17 bases. The CDR3 is 15 residues long. Germline lookup yields CDR1 SGHNT and CDR2 YYREEE (reference sequence).